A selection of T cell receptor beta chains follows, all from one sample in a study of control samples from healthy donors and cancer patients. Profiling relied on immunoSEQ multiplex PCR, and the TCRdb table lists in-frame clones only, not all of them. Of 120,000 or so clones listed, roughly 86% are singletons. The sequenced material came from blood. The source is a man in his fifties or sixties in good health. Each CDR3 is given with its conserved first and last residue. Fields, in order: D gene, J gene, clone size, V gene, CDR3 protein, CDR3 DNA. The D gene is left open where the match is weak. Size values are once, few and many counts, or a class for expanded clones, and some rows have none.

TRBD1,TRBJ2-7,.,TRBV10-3,CAISRQGAVGEQYF,TGTGCCATCAGCAGACAGGGGGCGGTGGGCGAGCAGTACTTC
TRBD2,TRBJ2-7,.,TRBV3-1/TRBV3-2,CASSPSYLAGLEYEQYF,TGTGCCAGCAGCCCCTCATACCTAGCGGGGTTGGAATACGAGCAGTACTTC
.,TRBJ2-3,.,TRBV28,CASSPPSTDTQYF,TGTGCCAGCAGCCCCCCTAGCACAGATACGCAGTATTTT
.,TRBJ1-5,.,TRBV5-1,CASSLGAREPQHF,TGCGCCAGCAGCTTGGGAGCTCGGGAGCCCCAGCATTTT
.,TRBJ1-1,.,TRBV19,CASSNPRLEAFF,TGTGCCAGTAGTAACCCACGCCTTGAAGCTTTCTTT
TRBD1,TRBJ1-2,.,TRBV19,CASSQATGVGGYTF,TGTGCCAGTAGTCAAGCGACAGGGGTAGGCGGCTACACCTTC
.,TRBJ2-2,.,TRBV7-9,CASSFSGLLANTGELFF,TGTGCCAGCAGCTTTTCAGGGCTCCTGGCGAACACCGGGGAGCTGTTTTTT
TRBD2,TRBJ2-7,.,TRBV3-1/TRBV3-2,CASSQASLPTSGGVEQYF,TGTGCCAGCAGCCAAGCCTCTCTCCCGACTAGCGGGGGGGTCGAGCAGTACTTC
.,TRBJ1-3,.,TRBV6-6,CASSATGAGNTIYF,TGTGCCAGCAGTGCCACAGGTGCTGGAAACACCATATATTTT
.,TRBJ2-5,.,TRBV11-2,CASSLARETQYF,TGTGCCAGCAGCCTGGCCAGGGAGACCCAGTACTTC
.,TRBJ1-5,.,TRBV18,CASSPQGDTNQPQHF,TGTGCCAGCTCACCACAGGGGGACACCAATCAGCCCCAGCATTTT
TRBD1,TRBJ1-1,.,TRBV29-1,CSVEDSKRTGEAFF,TGCAGCGTTGAAGATAGCAAACGGACAGGGGAAGCTTTCTTT
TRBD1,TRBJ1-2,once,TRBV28,CASSLVGTGYGYTF,TGTGCCAGCAGTTTAGTCGGGACAGGGTATGGCTACACCTTC
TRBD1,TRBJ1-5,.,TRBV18,CASSPRDREGTQHF,TGTGCCAGCTCACCCCGGGACAGGGAAGGGACCCAGCATTTT
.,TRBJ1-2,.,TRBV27,CASSLRSQVASYYGYTF,TGTGCCAGCAGTTTAAGGTCCCAGGTTGCCTCTTACTATGGCTACACCTTC
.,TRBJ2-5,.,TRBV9,CASSVGQVETQYF,TGTGCCAGCAGCGTAGGACAGGTGGAGACCCAGTACTTC
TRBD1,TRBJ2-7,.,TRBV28,CASSLGTGWSGQYF,TGTGCCAGCAGTCTTGGGACAGGGTGGTCGGGGCAGTACTTC
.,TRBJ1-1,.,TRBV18,CASSPANTEAFF,TGTGCCAGCTCACCGGCAAACACTGAAGCTTTCTTT